These T cell receptor beta chains were read from a single sample in a study of blood T cells in healthy people across ages. TCRdb passed the 5' RACE reads through MiXCR, listing each CDR3 protein once. The sample records some 640,000 distinct CDR3 sequences, 25% to 30% being singletons. The sequencing sample was made of blood. The receptors were gathered from a woman of 80 years or more in good health. Both conserved end residues are part of each CDR3. D genes are given only for firm matches. The listing skips clone size in some rows; elsewhere it reads once, few, many or a size class.

size	V	D	length	J	DNA	CDR3
many	TRBV3-1	.	11	TRBJ2-2	TGTGCCAGCGGGAGTCTCGGGGAACTGTTTTTT	CASGSLGELFF
.	TRBV29-1	TRBD1	14	TRBJ1-2	TGCAGCGTTCAAAGAGACCGGGACAGGGGAGGCTACACCTTC	CSVQRDRDRGGYTF
.	TRBV15	.	15	TRBJ1-4	TGTGCCACCAGCAGAGATGGCGTCGAGGGGGGACAACTGTTTTTT	CATSRDGVEGGQLFF
many	TRBV5-1	TRBD1	16	TRBJ2-6	TGCGCCAGCAGCGGGGGACAGTCCTCTGGGGCCAACGTCCTGACTTTC	CASSGGQSSGANVLTF
many	TRBV29-1	.	15	TRBJ2-1	TGCAGCGTTGAAACAGGTCTTCACTCCTACAATGAGCAGTTCTTC	CSVETGLHSYNEQFF
many	TRBV6-6	.	13	TRBJ2-7	TGTGCCAGCAGTTACGGCTCGTTCTACGAGCAGTACTTC	CASSYGSFYEQYF
few	TRBV27	TRBD1	16	TRBJ1-1	TGTGCCAGCAGTCACCAGGGACAGAGGAAGGGGACTGAAGCTTTCTTT	CASSHQGQRKGTEAFF
few	TRBV7-9	TRBD1	13	TRBJ1-1	TGTGCCAGACCAGGGACAGGGGGTCATGAAGCTTTCTTT	CARPGTGGHEAFF
many	TRBV20-1	TRBD2	13	TRBJ2-1	TGCAGTGCTCCGGGACTAGGCAACAATGAGCAGTTCTTC	CSAPGLGNNEQFF
.	TRBV10-3	.	13	TRBJ1-6	TGTGCCAGTAGAGGCAGCGCTAATTCACCCCTCCACTTT	CASRGSANSPLHF